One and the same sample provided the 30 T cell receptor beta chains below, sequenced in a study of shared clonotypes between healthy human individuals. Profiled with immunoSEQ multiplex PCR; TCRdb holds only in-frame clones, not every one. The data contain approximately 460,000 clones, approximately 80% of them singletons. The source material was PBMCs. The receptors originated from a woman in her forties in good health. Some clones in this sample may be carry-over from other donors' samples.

CDR3 in amino acids: CASSRTAYNEQFF. The DNA for the CDR3 is TGTGCCAGCAGTCGGACAGCCTACAATGAGCAGTTCTTC. V usage is TRBV6-6 and J usage is TRBJ2-1, with a tentative D call TRBD1 (6 bases). CDR3 length: 13 residues. V was trimmed by 5 bases and J by 2 bases, leaving 7 bases between them. CDR1 MNHNY and CDR2 SVGAGI come from the germline V gene (reference sequence).

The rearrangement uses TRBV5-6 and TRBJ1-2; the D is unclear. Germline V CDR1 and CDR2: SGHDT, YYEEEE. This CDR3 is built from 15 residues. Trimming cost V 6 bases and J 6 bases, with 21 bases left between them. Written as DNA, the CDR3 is TGTGCCAGCAACCCACGGGGTGGCGTGTGGGATGGCTACACCTTC. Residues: CASNPRGGVWDGYTF.

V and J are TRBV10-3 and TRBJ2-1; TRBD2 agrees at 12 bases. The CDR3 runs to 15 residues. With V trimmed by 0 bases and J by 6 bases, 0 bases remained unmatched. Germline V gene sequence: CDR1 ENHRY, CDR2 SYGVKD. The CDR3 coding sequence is TGTGCCATCAGTGAGTCGACTAGCGGGAGCAATGAGCAGTTCTTC. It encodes CAISESTSGSNEQFF.

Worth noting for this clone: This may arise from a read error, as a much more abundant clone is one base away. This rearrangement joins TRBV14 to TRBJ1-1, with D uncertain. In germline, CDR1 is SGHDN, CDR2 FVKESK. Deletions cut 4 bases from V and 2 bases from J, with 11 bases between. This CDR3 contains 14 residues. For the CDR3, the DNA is TGTGCCAGCAGCCCTGCGGGCGGAAACACTGAAGCTTTCTTT. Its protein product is CASSPAGGNTEAFF.

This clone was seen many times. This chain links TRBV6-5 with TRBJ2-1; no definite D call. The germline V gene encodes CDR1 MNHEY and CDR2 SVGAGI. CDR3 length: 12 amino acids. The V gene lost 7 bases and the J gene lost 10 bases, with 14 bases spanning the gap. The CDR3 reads CASTDSYGEQFF. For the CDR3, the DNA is TGTGCCAGCACCGACTCGTATGGGGAGCAGTTCTTC.

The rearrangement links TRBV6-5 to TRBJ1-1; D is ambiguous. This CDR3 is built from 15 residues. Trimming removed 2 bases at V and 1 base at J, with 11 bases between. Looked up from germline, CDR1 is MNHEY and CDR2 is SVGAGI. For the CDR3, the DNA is TGTGCCAGCAGTTACGGAGGCGCTCCGAACACTGAAGCTTTCTTT. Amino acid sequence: CASSYGGAPNTEAFF.

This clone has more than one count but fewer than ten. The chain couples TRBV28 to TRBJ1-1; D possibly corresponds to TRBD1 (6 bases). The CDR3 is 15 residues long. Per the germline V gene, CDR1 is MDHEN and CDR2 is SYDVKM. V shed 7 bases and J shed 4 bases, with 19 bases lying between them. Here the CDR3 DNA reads TGTGCCAGCACCCCCGTGCGGGGGCGCAGCACTGAAGCTTTCTTT. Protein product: CASTPVRGRSTEAFF.

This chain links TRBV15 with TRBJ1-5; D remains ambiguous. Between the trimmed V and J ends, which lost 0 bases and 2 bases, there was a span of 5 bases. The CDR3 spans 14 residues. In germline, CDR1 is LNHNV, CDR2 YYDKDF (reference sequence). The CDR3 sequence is CATSRDWGNQPQHF. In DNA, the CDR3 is TGTGCCACCAGCAGAGATTGGGGCAATCAGCCCCAGCATTTT.

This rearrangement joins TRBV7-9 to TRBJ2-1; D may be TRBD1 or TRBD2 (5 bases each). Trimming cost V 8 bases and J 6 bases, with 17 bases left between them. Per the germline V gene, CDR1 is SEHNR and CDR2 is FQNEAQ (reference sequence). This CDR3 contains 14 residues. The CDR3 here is CASSAPGTSNEQFF. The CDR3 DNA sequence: TGTGCCAGCTCAGCTCCTGGGACCAGCAATGAGCAGTTCTTC.

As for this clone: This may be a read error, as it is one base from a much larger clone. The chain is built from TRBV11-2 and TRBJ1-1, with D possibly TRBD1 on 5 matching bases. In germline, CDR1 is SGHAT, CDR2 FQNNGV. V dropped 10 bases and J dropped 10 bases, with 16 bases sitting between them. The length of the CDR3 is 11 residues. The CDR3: CAIKESGGAFF. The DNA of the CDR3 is TGTGCCATCAAGGAGTCGGGGGGAGCTTTCTTT.

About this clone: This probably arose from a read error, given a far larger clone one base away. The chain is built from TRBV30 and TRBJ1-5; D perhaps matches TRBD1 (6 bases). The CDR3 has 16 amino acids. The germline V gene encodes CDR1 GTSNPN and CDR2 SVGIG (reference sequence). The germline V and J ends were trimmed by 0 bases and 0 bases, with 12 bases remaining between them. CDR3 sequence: CAWSVGGGYSNQPQHF. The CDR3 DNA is TGTGCCTGGAGTGTAGGGGGTGGCTATAGCAATCAGCCCCAGCATTTT.

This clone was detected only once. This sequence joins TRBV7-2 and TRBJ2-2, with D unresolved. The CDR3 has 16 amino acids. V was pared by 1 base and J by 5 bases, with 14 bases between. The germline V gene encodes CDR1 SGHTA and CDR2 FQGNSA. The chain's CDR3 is CASSLGRPVATGELFF. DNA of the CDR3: TGTGCCAGCAGCTTAGGTCGACCGGTGGCAACCGGGGAGCTGTTTTTT.

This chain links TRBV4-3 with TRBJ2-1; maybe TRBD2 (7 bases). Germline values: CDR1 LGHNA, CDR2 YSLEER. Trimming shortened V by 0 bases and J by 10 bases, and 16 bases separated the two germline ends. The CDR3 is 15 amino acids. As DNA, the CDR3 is TGCGCCAGCAGCCAAGAATCCATGAGGGGGGGCGAGCAGTTCTTC. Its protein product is CASSQESMRGGEQFF.

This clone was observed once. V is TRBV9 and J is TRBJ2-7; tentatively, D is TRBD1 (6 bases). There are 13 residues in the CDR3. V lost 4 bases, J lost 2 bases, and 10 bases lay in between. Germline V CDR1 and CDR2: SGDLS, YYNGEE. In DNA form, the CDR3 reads TGTGCCAGCAGCACGACAGGAGCCTACGAGCAGTACTTC. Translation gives CASSTTGAYEQYF.

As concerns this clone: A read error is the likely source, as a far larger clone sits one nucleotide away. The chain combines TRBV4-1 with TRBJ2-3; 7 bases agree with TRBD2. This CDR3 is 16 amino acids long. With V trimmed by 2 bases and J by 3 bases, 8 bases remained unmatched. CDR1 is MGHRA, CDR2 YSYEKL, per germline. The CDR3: CASSQRMGGKTDTQYF. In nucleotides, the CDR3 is TGCGCCAGCAGCCAACGCATGGGAGGGAAGACAGATACGCAGTATTTT.

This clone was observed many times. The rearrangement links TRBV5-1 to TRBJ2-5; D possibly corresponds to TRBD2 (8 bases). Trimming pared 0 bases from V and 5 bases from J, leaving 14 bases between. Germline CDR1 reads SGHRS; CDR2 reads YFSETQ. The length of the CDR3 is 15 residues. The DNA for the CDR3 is TGCGCCAGCAGCTTGGTGGTAGCGGGACAGGAGACCCAGTACTTC. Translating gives CASSLVVAGQETQYF.

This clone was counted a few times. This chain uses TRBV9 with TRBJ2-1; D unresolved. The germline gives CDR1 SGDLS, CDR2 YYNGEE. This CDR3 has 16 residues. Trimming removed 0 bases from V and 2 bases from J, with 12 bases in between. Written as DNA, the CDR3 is TGTGCCAGCAGCGTAGCCGCAGAGATCCCCTACAATGAGCAGTTCTTC. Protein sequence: CASSVAAEIPYNEQFF.

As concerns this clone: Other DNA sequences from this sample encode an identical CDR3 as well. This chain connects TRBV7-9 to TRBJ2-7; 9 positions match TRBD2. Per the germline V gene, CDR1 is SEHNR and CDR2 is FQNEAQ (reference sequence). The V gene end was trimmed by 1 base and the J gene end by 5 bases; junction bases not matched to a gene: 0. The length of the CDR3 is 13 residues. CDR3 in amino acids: CASSLVAGDEQYF. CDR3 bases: TGTGCCAGCAGCTTAGTAGCGGGAGACGAGCAGTACTTC.

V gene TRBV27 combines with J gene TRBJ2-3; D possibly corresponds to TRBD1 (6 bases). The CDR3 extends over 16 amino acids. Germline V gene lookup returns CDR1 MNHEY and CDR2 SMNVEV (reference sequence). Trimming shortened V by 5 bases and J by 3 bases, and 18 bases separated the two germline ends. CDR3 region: CASSRTPQGWTDTQYF. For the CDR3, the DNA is TGTGCCAGCAGTCGAACCCCGCAGGGGTGGACAGATACGCAGTATTTT.

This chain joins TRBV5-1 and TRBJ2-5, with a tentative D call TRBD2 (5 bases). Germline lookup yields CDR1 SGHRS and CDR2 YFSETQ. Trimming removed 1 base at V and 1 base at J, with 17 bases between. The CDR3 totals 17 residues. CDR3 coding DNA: TGCGCCAGCAGCTTGAGCCCAAGGGCGGGTGTCCAAGAGACCCAGTACTTC. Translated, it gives CASSLSPRAGVQETQYF.

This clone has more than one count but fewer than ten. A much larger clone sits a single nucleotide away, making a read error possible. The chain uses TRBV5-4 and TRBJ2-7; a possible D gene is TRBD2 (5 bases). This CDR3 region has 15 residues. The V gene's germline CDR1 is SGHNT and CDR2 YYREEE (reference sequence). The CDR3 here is CACSTPGAATGEQYF. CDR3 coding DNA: TGTGCCTGCAGCACCCCCGGCGCCGCTACGGGGGAGCAGTACTTC. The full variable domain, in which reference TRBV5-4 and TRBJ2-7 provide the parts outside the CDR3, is ETGVTQSPTHLIKTRGQQVTLRCSSQSGHNTVSWYQQALGQGPQFIFQYYREEENGRGNFPPRFSGLQFPNYSSELNVNALELDDSALYLCACSTPGAATGEQYFGPGTRLTVT.

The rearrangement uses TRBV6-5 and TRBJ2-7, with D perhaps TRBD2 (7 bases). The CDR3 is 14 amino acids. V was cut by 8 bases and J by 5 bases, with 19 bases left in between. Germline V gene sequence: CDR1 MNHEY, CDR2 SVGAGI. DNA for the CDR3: TGTGCCAGCGGCTCCGGGGGGCCCGGGGACGAGCAGTACTTC. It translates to CASGSGGPGDEQYF.

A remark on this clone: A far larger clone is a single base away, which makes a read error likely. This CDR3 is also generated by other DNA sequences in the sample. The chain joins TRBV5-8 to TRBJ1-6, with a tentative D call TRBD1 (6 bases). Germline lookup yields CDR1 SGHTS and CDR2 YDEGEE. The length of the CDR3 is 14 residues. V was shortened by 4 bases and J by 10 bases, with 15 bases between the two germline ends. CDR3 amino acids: CASSLQGGDSPLHF. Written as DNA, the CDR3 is TGTGCCAGCAGCCTACAGGGAGGGGACTCACCCCTCCACTTT.

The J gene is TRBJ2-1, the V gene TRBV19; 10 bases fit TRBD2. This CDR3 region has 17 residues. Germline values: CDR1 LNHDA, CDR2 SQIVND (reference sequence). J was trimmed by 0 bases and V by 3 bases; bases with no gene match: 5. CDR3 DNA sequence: TGTGCCAGTAGTATTACCATAGCGGGAGGCTCCTACAATGAGCAGTTCTTC. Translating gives CASSITIAGGSYNEQFF.

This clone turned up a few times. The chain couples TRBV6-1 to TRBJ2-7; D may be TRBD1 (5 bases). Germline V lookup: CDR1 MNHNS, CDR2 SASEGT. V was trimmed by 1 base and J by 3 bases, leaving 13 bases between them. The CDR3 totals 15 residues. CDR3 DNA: TGTGCCAGCAGTGAAGTAAGAAGGGGCGTCTACGAGCAGTACTTC. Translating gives CASSEVRRGVYEQYF.

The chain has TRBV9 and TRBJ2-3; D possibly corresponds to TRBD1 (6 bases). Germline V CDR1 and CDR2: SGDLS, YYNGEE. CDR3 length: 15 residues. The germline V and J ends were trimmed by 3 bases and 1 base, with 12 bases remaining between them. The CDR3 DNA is TGTGCCAGCAGCGAGGGGGAAGTTGGCACAGATACGCAGTATTTT. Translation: CASSEGEVGTDTQYF.

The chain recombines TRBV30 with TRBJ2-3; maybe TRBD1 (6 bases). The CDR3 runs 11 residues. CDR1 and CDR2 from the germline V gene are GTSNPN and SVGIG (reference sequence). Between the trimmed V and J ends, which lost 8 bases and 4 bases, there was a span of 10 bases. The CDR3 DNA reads TGTGCCATGACAGGTTCAGATACGCAGTATTTT. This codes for CAMTGSDTQYF.

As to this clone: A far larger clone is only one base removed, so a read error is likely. This CDR3 reads CAWSAGNYGYTF. The CDR3 nucleotides are TGTGCCTGGAGTGCGGGGAACTATGGCTACACCTTC. The V call is TRBV30, the J call TRBJ1-2; D gene uncertain. V shed 1 base and J shed 2 bases, with 5 bases lying between them. Germline-derived CDR1 and CDR2 are GTSNPN and SVGIG (reference sequence). This CDR3 contains 12 residues. The variable domain in full, with the rest retrieved from reference TRBV30 and TRBJ1-2, is SQTIHQWPATLVQPVGSPLSLECTVEGTSNPNLYWYRQAAGRGLQLLFYSVGIGQISSEVPQNLSASRPQDRQFILSSKKLLLSDSGFYLCAWSAGNYGYTFGSGTRLTVV.

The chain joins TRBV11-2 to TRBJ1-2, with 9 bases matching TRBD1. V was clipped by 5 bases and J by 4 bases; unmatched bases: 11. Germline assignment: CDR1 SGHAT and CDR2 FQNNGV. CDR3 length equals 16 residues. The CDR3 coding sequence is TGTGCCAGCAGCCACTACGGACAGGGGATGGGCTATGGCTACACCTTC. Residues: CASSHYGQGMGYGYTF.

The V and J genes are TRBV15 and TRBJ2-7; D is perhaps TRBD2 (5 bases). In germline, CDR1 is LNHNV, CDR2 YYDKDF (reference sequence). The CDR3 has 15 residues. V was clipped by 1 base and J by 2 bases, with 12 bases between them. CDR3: CATSRAPRAAYEQYF. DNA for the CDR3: TGTGCCACCAGCAGAGCTCCGCGGGCCGCCTACGAGCAGTACTTC.